Presented here are 4 T cell receptor beta chains from one specimen sequenced in a study of cytomegalovirus exposure and HLA in healthy donors. 13 Jbeta primers and 60 Vbeta primers were used for the PCR. The repertoire was sequenced with immunoSEQ multiplex PCR; TCRdb's copy has only in-frame clones and lacks some. This table has 45,000 to 55,000 clones, roughly 60% appearing once. The sequenced material came from PBMCs. These receptors originate from a human donor in good health.

The V gene is TRBV6-5, the J gene TRBJ1-1; 9 bases match TRBD1. This CDR3 is 15 amino acids long. V lost 0 bases, J lost 11 bases, and 10 bases stayed unmatched. Germline-derived CDR1 and CDR2 are MNHEY and SVGAGI. CDR3 protein: CASSYSGTGNQGAFF. DNA of the CDR3: TGTGCCAGCAGTTACTCCGGGACAGGGAACCAAGGGGCTTTCTTT.

J is TRBJ2-7 and V is TRBV9; 11 bases map to TRBD2. This CDR3 has 15 residues. V was pared by 3 bases and J by 2 bases, with 4 bases of the junction left unmatched. Germline V gives CDR1 SGDLS, CDR2 YYNGEE. The CDR3 reads CASSGGLAGTYEQYF. As DNA, the CDR3 is TGTGCCAGCAGCGGAGGACTAGCGGGTACCTACGAGCAGTACTTC.

V and J are TRBV5-8 and TRBJ2-7, with D perhaps matching TRBD1 (6 bases). CDR1 is SGHTS and CDR2 is YDEGEE in the germline V gene. There are 14 residues in the CDR3. The V and J ends lost 10 bases and 1 base respectively, with 18 bases between them. CDR3 bases: TGTGCCGGACAAAGGGGACATGGGTCCTACGAGCAGTACTTC. Translation gives CAGQRGHGSYEQYF.

The rearrangement joins TRBV7-3 to TRBJ2-5; a possible D gene is TRBD1 (5 bases). Germline V gene lookup returns CDR1 SGHTA and CDR2 FQGTGA. The CDR3 contains 14 residues. Deletions cut 4 bases from V and 2 bases from J, with 11 bases between. The CDR3 sequence is CASSSTVKQETQYF. For the CDR3, the DNA is TGTGCCAGCAGCTCGACAGTAAAACAAGAGACCCAGTACTTC. Together with reference TRBV7-3 and TRBJ2-5, the CDR3 gives the full variable domain: GAGVSQTPSNKVTEKGKYVELRCDPISGHTALYWYRQSLGQGPEFLIYFQGTGAADDSGLPNDRFFAVRPEGSVSTLKIQRTERGDSAVYLCASSSTVKQETQYFGPGTRLLVL.